This T cell receptor (beta chain) was retrieved from a study of T cell responses to AZD1222 COVID-19 vaccine (dated by TCRdb to the early 2020s). With regard to the full study: TCR sequencing was performed for roughly 240 trial participants, of whom roughly 200 were given two doses of AZD1222 and approximately 25 were given two doses of MenACWY control vaccine. Trial participants were enrolled into age subgroups of 18-55, 56-69 and 70-plus years, which contained approximately 150, 28 and 58 TCR-sequenced participants, respectively. The investigation overall reported the following: Participants were mostly white British, with more females than males. The authors suggested clonal diversity may have been underestimated. The 56-69-year group was small, and its depth increase did not reach significance, likely because of low power. After two AZD1222 doses, spike-specific TCR breadth and depth were significantly higher than at day 0 and than in MenACWY recipients. The vaccine-associated CD4 TCRs covered the entire spike protein, and the dominant responses fell in regions 160-218 and 743-854. Epitopes outside the regions mutated in the B.1.351 and B.1.1.7 variants were reportedly recognized by nearly half of the unique spike-specific TCRs. Conclusions about previously exposed vaccinees were limited because only a handful of AZD1222 recipients were SARS-CoV-2 seropositive at baseline. Because no samples from the day 14 peak response were available, repertoires could be characterized only after the peak T cell response.

The germline V gene provides CDR1 SGHAT and CDR2 FQNNGV. Trimming at the junction amounts to 2 bases on V and 2 bases on J, and the germline ends lie 10 bases apart. From the cysteine up to the phenylalanine, the CDR3 has a length of 15 residues. Solely the CDR3 DNA is kept, with 45 bases framed from the first base. As to this clone: The clone's antigen remains unknown. No clone much larger than this one lies a single base away; base qualities are absent.

In the paper's terms, the time point label means: about 28 days (+/-7) after the second vaccine dose. Because spike-specific TCR depth and breadth did not differ between the two schedules, AZD1222 recipients who got a second dose at roughly 4 weeks were pooled with those who got a second dose at roughly 12 weeks. The vaccinee samples were drawn from two UK trials, COV001 and COV002, one of which was a single-blind randomized controlled phase 2/3 trial testing AZD1222 (ChAdOx1 nCoV-19) in healthy adults. For TCRbeta chain sequencing, PBMC samples were collected from trial participants at day 0 and at day 28 after the second dose. The CDR3 regions of human TCRbeta chains were subjected to immunosequencing. On the study's bioinformatics: Repertoire TCRs were matched against a reference library of SARS-CoV-2-specific TCRs generated with the MIRA antigen-specificity platform. Breadth was defined as the fraction of unique TCRs that were SARS-CoV-2-associated, and depth was defined as the fraction of total T cells that were SARS-CoV-2-associated. Using the MIRA data, each spike-specific TCR was assigned both to the spike region to which the TCR was reactive and to a CD4 or CD8 class. Log10-transformed breadth and depth values were compared by one-way ANOVA with Sidak's multiple comparisons tests. The clones in this table, taken by TCRdb from immuneACCESS, are in-frame only. Not every clone is retained; where verified, under half of the shortfall comes from an unresolved V gene, and the cause of the rest is unknown. For V, J and clone size, that table is used; D and trimming come from the DNA. The sample data list about 84,000 clones, and approximately 85% of these were observed just once. The top ten clones comprise over 10% of the sample.

The TCR originated in an adult who received the AZD1222 COVID-19 vaccine. Sample: peripheral blood, taken 28 days after the second AZD1222 dose. The chain couples TRBV11-2 to TRBJ1-3, with a weak D call of TRBD1 (6 bases match). The DNA sequence follows: TGTGCCAGCAGCTTAACAGGGACCCCTGGAAACACCATATATTTT. Its protein product is CASSLTGTPGNTIYF.